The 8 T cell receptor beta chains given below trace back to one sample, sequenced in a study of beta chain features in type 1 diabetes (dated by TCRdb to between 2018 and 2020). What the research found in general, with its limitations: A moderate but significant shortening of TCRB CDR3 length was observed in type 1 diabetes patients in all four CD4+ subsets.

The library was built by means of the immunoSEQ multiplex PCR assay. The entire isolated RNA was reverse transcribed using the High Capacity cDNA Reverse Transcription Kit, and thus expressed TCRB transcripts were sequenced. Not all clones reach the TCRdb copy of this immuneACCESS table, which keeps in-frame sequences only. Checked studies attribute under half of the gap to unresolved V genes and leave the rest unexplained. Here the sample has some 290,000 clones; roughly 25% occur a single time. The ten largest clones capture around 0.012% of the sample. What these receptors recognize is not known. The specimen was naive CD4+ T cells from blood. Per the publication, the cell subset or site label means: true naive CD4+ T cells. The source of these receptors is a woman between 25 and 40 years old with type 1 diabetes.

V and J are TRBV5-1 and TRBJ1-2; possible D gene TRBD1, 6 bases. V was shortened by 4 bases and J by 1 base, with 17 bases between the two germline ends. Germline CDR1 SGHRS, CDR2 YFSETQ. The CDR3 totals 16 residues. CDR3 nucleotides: TGCGCCAGCAGCGTGGGGGCAGGGCTATATAACTATGGCTACACCTTC. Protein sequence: CASSVGAGLYNYGYTF.

CDR3 DNA sequence: TGTGCCACCAGCCGAACTAGCGGGAGCGCTGGTGGGGAGCTGTTTTTT. Protein sequence: CATSRTSGSAGGELFF. The V gene is TRBV15, the J gene TRBJ2-2; 11 nucleotides agree with TRBD2. CDR3 size: 16 residues. V lost 5 bases, J lost 8 bases, and 10 bases stayed unmatched. Germline CDR1 and CDR2: LNHNV and YYDKDF (reference sequence). The full variable domain, its missing parts supplied by reference TRBV15 and TRBJ2-2, is DAMVIQNPRYQVTQFGKPVTLSCSQTLNHNVMYWYQQKSSQAPKLLFHYYDKDFNNEADTPDNFQSRRPNTSFCFLDIRSPGLGDTAMYLCATSRTSGSAGGELFFGEGSRLTVL.

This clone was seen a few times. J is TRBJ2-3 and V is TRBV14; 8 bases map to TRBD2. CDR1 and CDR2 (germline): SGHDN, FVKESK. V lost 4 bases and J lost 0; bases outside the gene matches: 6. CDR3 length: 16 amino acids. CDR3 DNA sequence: TGTGCCAGCAGCCGAATTAGCGGGACTAGCACAGATACGCAGTATTTT. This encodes CASSRISGTSTDTQYF.

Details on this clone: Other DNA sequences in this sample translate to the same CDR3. The CDR3 spells CSVEATENTEAFF. CDR3 in DNA: TGCAGCGTTGAGGCGACAGAGAACACTGAAGCTTTCTTT. The V and J genes are TRBV29-1 and TRBJ1-1; a possible D gene is TRBD1 (5 bases). Trimming left V 3 bases short and J 1 base short, with 9 bases between. CDR1 is SQVTM and CDR2 is ANQGSEA in the germline V gene. The CDR3 has 13 amino acids.

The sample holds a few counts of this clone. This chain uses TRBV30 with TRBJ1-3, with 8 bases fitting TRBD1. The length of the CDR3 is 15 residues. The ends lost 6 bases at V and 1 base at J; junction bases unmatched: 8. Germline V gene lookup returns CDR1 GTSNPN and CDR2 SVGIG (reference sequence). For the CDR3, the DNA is TGTGCCTGCCCCGGACAGGGCCCTTCTGGAAACACCATATATTTT. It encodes CACPGQGPSGNTIYF.

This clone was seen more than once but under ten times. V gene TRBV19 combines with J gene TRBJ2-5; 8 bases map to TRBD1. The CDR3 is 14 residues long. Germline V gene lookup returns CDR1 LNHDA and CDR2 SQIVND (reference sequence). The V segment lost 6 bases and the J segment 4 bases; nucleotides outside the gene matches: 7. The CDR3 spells CASRRQGMGETQYF. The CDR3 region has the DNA TGTGCCAGTAGACGACAGGGGATGGGAGAGACCCAGTACTTC.

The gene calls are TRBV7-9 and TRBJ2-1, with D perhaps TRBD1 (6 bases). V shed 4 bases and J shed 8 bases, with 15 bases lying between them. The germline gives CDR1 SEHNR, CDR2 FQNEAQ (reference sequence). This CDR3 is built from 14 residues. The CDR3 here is CASSSRTGLDEQFF. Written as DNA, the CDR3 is TGTGCCAGCAGCTCCCGAACAGGGTTGGATGAGCAGTTCTTC.

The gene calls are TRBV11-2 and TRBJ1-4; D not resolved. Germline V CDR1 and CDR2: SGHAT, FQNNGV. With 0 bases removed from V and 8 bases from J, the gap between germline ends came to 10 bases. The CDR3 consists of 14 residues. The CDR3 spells CASSLDRGREKLFF. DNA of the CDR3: TGTGCCAGCAGCTTAGATCGCGGGAGGGAAAAACTGTTTTTT.